A selection of T cell receptor beta chains follows, all from one sample in a study of blood T cell repertoires in COVID-19. The method was immunoSEQ multiplex PCR; TCRdb's version includes in-frame clones alone and lacks a portion of them. The sample lists about 210,000 clones; approximately 80% were seen once. The sample taken for sequencing was peripheral blood. The receptors come from a man aged 50 to 60 with active or convalescent COVID-19. Both conserved end residues are part of each CDR3. Fields, in order: clone size, J gene, D gene, V gene, CDR3 DNA, CDR3 protein. A D gene is named only where the DNA matches it firmly. A row's size may be missing; if present it is once, few, many or a size class.

size: .; J: TRBJ2-5; D: .; V: TRBV7-9; DNA: TGTGCCAGCAGCCGAACAGGGGAGACCCAGTACTTC; CDR3: CASSRTGETQYF
size: once; J: TRBJ2-5; D: .; V: TRBV15; DNA: TGTGCCACCAGCAGACGGCGGGAAGGGGAGACCCAGTACTTC; CDR3: CATSRRREGETQYF
size: .; J: TRBJ2-3; D: .; V: TRBV28; DNA: TGTGCCAGCAGTAAGCCCTCGTTCGGGGATACGCAGTATTTT; CDR3: CASSKPSFGDTQYF
size: .; J: TRBJ2-1; D: TRBD1; V: TRBV11-3; DNA: TGTGCCAGCAGCTTAGAAGGTACAGGGGTAGGGGAGCAGTTCTTC; CDR3: CASSLEGTGVGEQFF
size: .; J: TRBJ2-5; D: .; V: TRBV6-5; DNA: TGTGCCAGCAGTTCGGGGATCCAAGAGACCCAGTACTTC; CDR3: CASSSGIQETQYF
size: .; J: TRBJ2-3; D: .; V: TRBV6-6; DNA: TGTGCCAGCAGTAACAGGGATGATACGCAGTATTTT; CDR3: CASSNRDDTQYF
size: few; J: TRBJ1-2; D: .; V: TRBV5-1; DNA: TGCGCCAGCAGCTTGGGGACTTCTAACTATGGCTACACCTTC; CDR3: CASSLGTSNYGYTF
size: .; J: TRBJ1-1; D: .; V: TRBV4-1; DNA: TGCGCCAGCAGCCAAGCCCCGTGGAGAGGGAACACTGAAGCTTTCTTT; CDR3: CASSQAPWRGNTEAFF
size: .; J: TRBJ1-2; D: .; V: TRBV12-3/TRBV12-4; DNA: TGTGCCAGCAGGCGGTCTTCTAACTATGGCTACACCTTC; CDR3: CASRRSSNYGYTF
size: .; J: TRBJ2-3; D: TRBD2; V: TRBV2; DNA: TGTGCCAGCAGTCCCGGGACTAGCGGGGGAATCGGGGATACGCAGTATTTT; CDR3: CASSPGTSGGIGDTQYF
size: once; J: TRBJ2-3; D: .; V: TRBV21-1; DNA: TGTGCCAGTGTTAGCGGGGTTAGCACAGATACGCAGTATTTT; CDR3: CASVSGVSTDTQYF
size: .; J: TRBJ2-2; D: .; V: TRBV7-6; DNA: TGTGCCAGCAGCTTAGTAATCGGGGGAACCGGGGAGCTGTTTTTT; CDR3: CASSLVIGGTGELFF
size: few; J: TRBJ1-6; D: .; V: TRBV10-3; DNA: TGTGCCATCAGTGAGTCGCCACCGAGCTCCTATAATTCACCCCTCCACTTT; CDR3: CAISESPPSSYNSPLHF
size: .; J: TRBJ1-5; D: .; V: TRBV5-8; DNA: TGTGCCAGCAGCTTGGCCGGGAATCGCAATCAGCCCCAGCATTTT; CDR3: CASSLAGNRNQPQHF
size: .; J: TRBJ1-2; D: TRBD1; V: TRBV28; DNA: TGTGCCAGTAAACTCACAGGGGGACTCTATGGCTACACCTTC; CDR3: CASKLTGGLYGYTF
size: .; J: TRBJ2-7; D: .; V: TRBV5-5; DNA: TGTGCCAGCAGCTCCGTCCGGGACAAGGGTTACGAGCAGTACTTC; CDR3: CASSSVRDKGYEQYF
size: few; J: TRBJ2-7; D: .; V: TRBV5-8; DNA: TGTGCCAGCAGCTTGACCATAGGGGGCGAGCAGTACTTC; CDR3: CASSLTIGGEQYF
size: .; J: TRBJ1-1; D: TRBD1; V: TRBV4-3; DNA: TGCGCCAGCAGCCGGGGACAGGGGAACACTGAAGCTTTCTTT; CDR3: CASSRGQGNTEAFF
size: .; J: TRBJ2-5; D: .; V: TRBV18; DNA: TGTGCCAGCTCACCAGTGACGCCAGGGGAGACCCAGTACTTC; CDR3: CASSPVTPGETQYF
size: .; J: TRBJ2-3; D: TRBD1; V: TRBV5-1; DNA: TGCGCCAGCAGTGCCGGGACAGGGTTCCTCCTGGGAAGGCAGTATTTT; CDR3: CASSAGTGFLLGRQYF
size: .; J: TRBJ2-7; D: TRBD1; V: TRBV19; DNA: TGTGCCAGTAGTATTGAACAGGGGTTCTCCTACGAGCAGTACTTC; CDR3: CASSIEQGFSYEQYF
size: .; J: TRBJ2-1; D: TRBD2; V: TRBV11-3; DNA: TGTGCCAGCAGCCCCCCAGGGACTAGCGGGAGGGCTAGCAATGAGCAGTTCTTC; CDR3: CASSPPGTSGRASNEQFF
size: .; J: TRBJ2-4; D: .; V: TRBV28; DNA: TGTGCCAGCAGCTTTGGGGGCGAGTCCAAAAACATTCAGTACTTC; CDR3: CASSFGGESKNIQYF
size: .; J: TRBJ2-2; D: .; V: TRBV3-1/TRBV3-2; DNA: TGTGCCAGCAGCCAAGATAGAGGGGGGAACACCGGGGAGCTGTTTTTT; CDR3: CASSQDRGGNTGELFF
size: .; J: TRBJ2-3; D: TRBD2; V: TRBV15; DNA: TGTGCCACCAGCAGACGACGGCAGCGGGGGGGAGATACGCAGTATTTT; CDR3: CATSRRRQRGGDTQYF
size: once; J: TRBJ1-2; D: .; V: TRBV18; DNA: TGTGCCAGCTCACAACAGACAGTTGGGGGCTACACCTTC; CDR3: CASSQQTVGGYTF
size: .; J: TRBJ1-5; D: .; V: TRBV6-5; DNA: TGTGCCAGCAGTTCAGGGTTGAATCAGCCCCAGCATTTT; CDR3: CASSSGLNQPQHF
size: .; J: TRBJ1-6; D: .; V: TRBV5-1; DNA: TGCGCCAGCAGCTTGGGTAGCAGTTCACCCCTCCACTTT; CDR3: CASSLGSSSPLHF
size: .; J: TRBJ1-1; D: .; V: TRBV27; DNA: TGTGCCAGCAGTTTATCTCTCGCGAACTCTTTT; CDR3: CASSLSLANSF
size: .; J: TRBJ1-3; D: TRBD1; V: TRBV5-1; DNA: TGCGCCAGCAGCGGCGCGACAGGGGCTGGAAACACCATATATTTT; CDR3: CASSGATGAGNTIYF
size: .; J: TRBJ2-3; D: .; V: TRBV2; DNA: TGTGCCAGCAGCGTAGGACAGTTTATCACAGATACGCAGTATTTT; CDR3: CASSVGQFITDTQYF
size: once; J: TRBJ1-6; D: TRBD1; V: TRBV28; DNA: TGTGCCAGCAGTCCCAGACAGGGGGCAGTTTCACCCCTCCACTTT; CDR3: CASSPRQGAVSPLHF
size: .; J: TRBJ2-2; D: TRBD2; V: TRBV2; DNA: TGTGCCAGCAAAAAACTAGCGGGAGGCCTCACCGGGGAGCTGTTTTTT; CDR3: CASKKLAGGLTGELFF
size: .; J: TRBJ2-1; D: .; V: TRBV7-9; DNA: TGTGCCAGCAGCTTAGCTGCGGTTAATGAGCAGTTCTTC; CDR3: CASSLAAVNEQFF
size: once; J: TRBJ1-2; D: TRBD1; V: TRBV15; DNA: TGTGCCACCAGCAGGTACAGGGGCGGGTATGGCTACACCTTC; CDR3: CATSRYRGGYGYTF
size: few; J: TRBJ2-2; D: TRBD2; V: TRBV6-5; DNA: TGTGCCAGCGCTCCCGGGGGGATCGTAACCGGGGAGCTGTTTTTT; CDR3: CASAPGGIVTGELFF
size: .; J: TRBJ2-5; D: .; V: TRBV11-3; DNA: TGTGCCAGCAGCTTAGCCGGGGGGACCCAGTACTTC; CDR3: CASSLAGGTQYF
size: .; J: TRBJ2-1; D: TRBD1; V: TRBV7-6; DNA: TGTGCCAGCAGCCCGGCCGGGACAGGGGATGTCAATGAGCAGTTCTTC; CDR3: CASSPAGTGDVNEQFF